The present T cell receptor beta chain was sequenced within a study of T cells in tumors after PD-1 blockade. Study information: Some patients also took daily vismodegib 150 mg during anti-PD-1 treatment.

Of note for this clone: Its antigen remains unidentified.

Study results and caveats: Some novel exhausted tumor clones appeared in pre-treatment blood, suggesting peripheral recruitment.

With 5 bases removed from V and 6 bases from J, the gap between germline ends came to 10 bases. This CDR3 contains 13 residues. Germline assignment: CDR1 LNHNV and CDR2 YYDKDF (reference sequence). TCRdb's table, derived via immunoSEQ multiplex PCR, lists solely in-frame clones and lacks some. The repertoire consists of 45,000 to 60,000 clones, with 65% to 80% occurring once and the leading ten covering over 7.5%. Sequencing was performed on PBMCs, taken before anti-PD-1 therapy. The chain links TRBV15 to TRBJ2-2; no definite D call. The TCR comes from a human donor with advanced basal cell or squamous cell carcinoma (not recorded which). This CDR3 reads CATSVRAAGELFF. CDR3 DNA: TGTGCCACCAGCGTCCGGGCGGCCGGGGAGCTGTTTTTT.